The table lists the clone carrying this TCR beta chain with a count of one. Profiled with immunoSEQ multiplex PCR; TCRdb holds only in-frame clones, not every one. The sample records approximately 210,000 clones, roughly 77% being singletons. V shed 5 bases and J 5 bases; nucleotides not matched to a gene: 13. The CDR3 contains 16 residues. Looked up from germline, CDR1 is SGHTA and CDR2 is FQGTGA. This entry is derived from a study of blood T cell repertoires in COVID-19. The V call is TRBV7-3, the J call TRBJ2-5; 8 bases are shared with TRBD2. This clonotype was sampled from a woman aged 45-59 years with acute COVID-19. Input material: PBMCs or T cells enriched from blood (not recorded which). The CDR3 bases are TGTGCCAGCAGCCCAAGGCCTAGCGGGCATGGCGAGACCCAGTACTTC. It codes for CASSPRPSGHGETQYF.